The T cell receptor (beta chain) under discussion was sequenced for a study of response to subunit inactivated influenza vaccine. Findings of the study overall: Authors suggested that a seasonal influenza vaccination recruits few new T cells each time.

TCRdb re-called the RT-PCR reads through MiXCR, storing one row per CDR3 protein. The sample lists about half a million distinct CDR3 sequences; 7.6% were seen once. The ends lost 1 base at V and 5 bases at J; junction bases unmatched: 1. Germline V CDR1 and CDR2: LGHNA, YNFKEQ. The CDR3 spans 15 residues. This clonotype was seen ten or more times. Its cognate antigen is unknown. The TCR sequence derives from a man between 50 and 70 years old who received an inactivated influenza vaccine. This chain joins TRBV4-2 and TRBJ2-1, with 11 bases lining up with TRBD2. The specimen comprised PBMCs from blood, sampled roughly 24 months after vaccination. Here the CDR3 DNA reads TGTGCCAGCAGCCAAGGACTAGCGGGGCACAATGAGCAGTTCTTC. Its protein is CASSQGLAGHNEQFF.